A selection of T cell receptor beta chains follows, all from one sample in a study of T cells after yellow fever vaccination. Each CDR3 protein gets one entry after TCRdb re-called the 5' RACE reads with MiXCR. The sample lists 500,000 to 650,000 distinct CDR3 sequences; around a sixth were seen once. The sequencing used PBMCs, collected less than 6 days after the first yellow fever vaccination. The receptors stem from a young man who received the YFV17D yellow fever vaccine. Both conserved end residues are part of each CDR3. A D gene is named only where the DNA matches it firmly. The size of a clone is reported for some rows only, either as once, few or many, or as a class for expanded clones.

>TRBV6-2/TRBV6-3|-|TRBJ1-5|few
CASRPRQYSNQPQHF
TGTGCCAGCAGACCTCGACAGTATAGCAATCAGCCCCAGCATTTT
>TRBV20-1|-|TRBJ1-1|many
CSASRQNTEAFF
TGCAGTGCTAGCCGGCAGAACACTGAAGCTTTCTTT
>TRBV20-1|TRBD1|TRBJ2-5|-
CSASGDRGREETQYF
TGCAGTGCTAGTGGGGACAGGGGGCGCGAGGAGACCCAGTACTTC
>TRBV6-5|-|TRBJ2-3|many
CASSTLDDTQYF
TGTGCCAGCAGTACACTAGATGATACGCAGTATTTT
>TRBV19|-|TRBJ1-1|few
CASSTGLYGTDTEAFF
TGTGCCAGTAGTACGGGGTTGTATGGCACGGACACTGAAGCTTTCTTT
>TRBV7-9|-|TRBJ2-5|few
CASSFSPEETQYF
TGTGCCAGCAGCTTTTCCCCAGAAGAGACCCAGTACTTC
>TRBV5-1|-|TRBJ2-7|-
CASSFGAGAPYEQYF
TGCGCCAGCAGCTTTGGGGCAGGGGCCCCCTACGAGCAGTACTTC
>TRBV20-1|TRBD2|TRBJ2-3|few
CSARDLASGGAGPQYF
TGCAGTGCTAGAGATTTGGCTAGCGGGGGGGCGGGTCCGCAGTATTTT
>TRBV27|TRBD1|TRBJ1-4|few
CASRQGMNEKLFF
TGTGCCAGTAGACAGGGGATGAATGAAAAACTGTTTTTT
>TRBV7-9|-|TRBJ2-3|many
CASRWQSTDTQYF
TGTGCCAGCAGGTGGCAAAGCACAGATACGCAGTATTTT
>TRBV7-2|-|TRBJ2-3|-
CASSLGQYTDTQYF
TGTGCCAGCAGCTTAGGCCAGTACACAGATACGCAGTATTTT
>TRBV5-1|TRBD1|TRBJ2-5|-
CASSWDRGTQYF
TGCGCCAGCAGTTGGGACAGGGGGACCCAGTACTTC
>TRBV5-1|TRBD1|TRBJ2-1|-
CASSPGQGWFF
TGCGCCAGCAGCCCCGGACAGGGTTGGTTCTTC
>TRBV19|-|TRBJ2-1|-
CASSPGFYNEQFF
TGTGCCAGTAGTCCGGGGTTCTACAATGAGCAGTTCTTC
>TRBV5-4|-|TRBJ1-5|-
CASSLRGVGQPRHF
TGTGCCAGCAGCTTGCGAGGGGTGGGTCAGCCCCGGCATTTT
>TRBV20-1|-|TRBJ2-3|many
CSARGIDTQYF
TGCAGTGCTAGGGGAATAGATACGCAGTATTTT
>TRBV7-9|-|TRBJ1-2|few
CASSLGVHGYTF
TGTGCCAGCAGCTTGGGGGTCCACGGCTACACCTTC
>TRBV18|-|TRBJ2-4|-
CASSPPTDGILAKNIQYF
TGTGCCAGCTCACCGCCAACCGACGGGATTCTAGCCAAAAACATTCAGTACTTC
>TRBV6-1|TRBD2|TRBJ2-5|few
CASSIRTSGGRETQYF
TGTGCCAGCAGCATAAGGACTAGCGGGGGCCGTGAGACCCAGTACTTC
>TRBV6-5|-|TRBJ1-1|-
CASSYGPRPDRTSYTEAFF
TGTGCCAGCAGTTACGGCCCACGCCCCGATCGGACTTCTTACACTGAAGCTTTCTTT
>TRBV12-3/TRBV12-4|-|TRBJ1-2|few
CASSINRAGGYTF
TGTGCCAGCAGTATAAACAGGGCTGGTGGCTACACCTTC
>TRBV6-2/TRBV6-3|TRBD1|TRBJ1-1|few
CASITGVSTEAFF
TGTGCCAGCATCACAGGGGTGAGCACTGAAGCTTTCTTT
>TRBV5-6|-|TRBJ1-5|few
CASSLGGWPQHF
TGTGCCAGCAGCTTGGGAGGATGGCCCCAGCATTTT
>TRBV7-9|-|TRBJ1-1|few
CASSLVEGVNTEAFF
TGTGCCAGCAGCTTAGTAGAGGGAGTGAACACTGAAGCTTTCTTT
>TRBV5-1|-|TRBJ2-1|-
CASKQSSYNEQFF
TGCGCCAGCAAGCAAAGCTCCTACAATGAGCAGTTCTTC
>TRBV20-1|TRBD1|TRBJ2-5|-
CSARRMGQGEWETPYF
TGCAGTGCTAGGCGCATGGGACAGGGGGAGTGGGAGACCCCGTACTTC
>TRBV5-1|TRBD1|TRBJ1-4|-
CASSLIGQGLEKLFF
TGCGCCAGCAGCTTGATCGGACAGGGGTTAGAAAAACTGTTTTTT
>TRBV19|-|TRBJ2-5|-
CASSLAEGRETQYF
TGTGCCAGTAGTCTTGCGGAGGGCCGGGAGACCCAGTACTTC
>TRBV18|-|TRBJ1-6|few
CASSPGRDSPLHF
TGTGCCAGCTCACCCGGACGGGATTCACCCCTCCACTTT
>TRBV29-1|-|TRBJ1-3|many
CSGDSGNTIYF
TGCAGCGGGGACTCTGGAAACACCATATATTTT
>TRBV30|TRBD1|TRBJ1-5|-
CAWSVGAGGLNQPQHF
TGTGCCTGGAGTGTAGGGGCAGGGGGCCTCAATCAGCCCCAGCATTTT
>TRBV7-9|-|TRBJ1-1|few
CASSWVDKQGRGTEAFF
TGTGCCAGCAGCTGGGTTGACAAACAGGGAAGAGGGACTGAAGCTTTCTTT
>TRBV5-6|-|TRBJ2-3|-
CASSRQPSGTDTQYF
TGTGCCAGCAGCCGACAACCCTCGGGCACAGATACGCAGTATTTT
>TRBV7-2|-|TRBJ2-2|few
CASSLNSGGPNTGELFF
TGTGCCAGCAGCTTAAATAGCGGCGGCCCGAACACCGGGGAGCTGTTTTTT
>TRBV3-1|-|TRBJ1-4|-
CASSLQGLLNPATNEKLFF
TGTGCCAGCAGCCTTCAGGGGCTCCTAAACCCTGCAACTAATGAAAAACTGTTTTTT
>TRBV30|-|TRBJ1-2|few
CAWSLTGYGYTF
TGTGCCTGGAGCCTGACGGGTTATGGCTACACCTTC
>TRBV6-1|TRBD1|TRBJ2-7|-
CASRGDRGTYEQYF
TGTGCCAGCAGGGGAGACAGGGGTACCTACGAGCAGTACTTC
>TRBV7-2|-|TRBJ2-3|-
CASTESRGSDTQYF
TGTGCCAGCACCGAAAGCAGGGGCTCAGATACGCAGTATTTT
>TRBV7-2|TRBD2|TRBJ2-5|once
CASSGGGATETQYF
TGTGCCAGCAGCGGCGGGGGGGCCACGGAGACCCAGTACTTC
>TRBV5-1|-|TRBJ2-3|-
CASQPPIGSADTQYF
TGCGCCAGTCAACCCCCGATCGGGTCGGCAGATACGCAGTATTTT
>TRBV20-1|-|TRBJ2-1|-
CSARSVGGTDIEQFF
TGCAGTGCTCGGTCCGTGGGGGGTACGGACATCGAGCAGTTCTTC
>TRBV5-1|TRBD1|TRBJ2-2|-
CASSLGGQGNTGELFF
TGCGCCAGCAGCTTGGGCGGACAGGGCAACACCGGGGAGCTGTTTTTT
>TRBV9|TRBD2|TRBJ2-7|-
CASSSGGLSSYEQYF
TGTGCCAGCAGCTCGGGGGGGCTCAGCTCCTACGAGCAGTACTTC
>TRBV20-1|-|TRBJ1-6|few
CSARDESWTNSPLHF
TGCAGTGCTAGAGACGAATCCTGGACGAATTCACCCCTCCACTTT
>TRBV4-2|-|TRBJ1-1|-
CASSQLTGPNTEAFF
TGTGCCAGCAGCCAACTGACAGGTCCGAACACTGAAGCTTTCTTT